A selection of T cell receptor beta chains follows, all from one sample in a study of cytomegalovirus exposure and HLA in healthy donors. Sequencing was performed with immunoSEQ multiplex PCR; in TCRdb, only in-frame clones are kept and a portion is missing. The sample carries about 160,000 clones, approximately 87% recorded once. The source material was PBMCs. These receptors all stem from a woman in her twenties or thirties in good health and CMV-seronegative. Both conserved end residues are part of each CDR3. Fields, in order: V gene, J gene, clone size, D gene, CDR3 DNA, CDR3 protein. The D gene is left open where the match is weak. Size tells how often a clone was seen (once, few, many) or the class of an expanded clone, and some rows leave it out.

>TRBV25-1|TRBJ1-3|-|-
TGTGCCAGCAGTGAAAAGATATGGGGCCGCTCTGGAAACACCATATATTTT
CASSEKIWGRSGNTIYF
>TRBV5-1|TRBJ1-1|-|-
TGCGCCAGCAGCTTGGGAACAGAAATGAACACTGAAGCTTTCTTT
CASSLGTEMNTEAFF
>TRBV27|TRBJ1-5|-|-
TGTGCCAGCAGCCCCGGGGGGCCGGGGAGCAATCAGCCCCAGCATTTT
CASSPGGPGSNQPQHF
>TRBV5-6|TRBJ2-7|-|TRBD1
TGTGCCAGCAGCTTGTTCGGTGGGACAGCTAGCTCCTACGAGCAGTACTTC
CASSLFGGTASSYEQYF
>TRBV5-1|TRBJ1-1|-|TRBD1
TGCGCCAGCAGCTTACGGACAGGGGTCGCTGAAGCTTTCTTT
CASSLRTGVAEAFF
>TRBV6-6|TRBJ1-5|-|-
TGTGCCAGCAGTTACCGTGGTACAGGTAGCAATCAGCCCCAGCATTTT
CASSYRGTGSNQPQHF
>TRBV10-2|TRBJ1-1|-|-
TGCGCCAGCAGTGGACAGGCGAACACTGAAGCTTTCTTT
CASSGQANTEAFF
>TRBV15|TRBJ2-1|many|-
TGTGCCACCAGTCTGAGGGAGAGAGCCTACAATGAGCAGTTCTTC
CATSLRERAYNEQFF
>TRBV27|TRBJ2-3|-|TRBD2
TGTGCCAGCAGCCTCACTACGACTAGCGGGAGCAGACCTAGCACAGATACGCAGTATTTT
CASSLTTTSGSRPSTDTQYF
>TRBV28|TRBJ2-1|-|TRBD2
TGTGCCAGCAGTCTCCACGGACTAGCGGCCGGTAGTAATGAGCAGTTCTTC
CASSLHGLAAGSNEQFF
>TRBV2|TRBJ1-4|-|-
TGTGCCAGCACCGAGGGGCGTGAAAAACTGTTTTTT
CASTEGREKLFF
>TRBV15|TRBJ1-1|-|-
TGTGCCACCAGCCCTCAGAGAATGAACACTGAAGCTTTCTTT
CATSPQRMNTEAFF
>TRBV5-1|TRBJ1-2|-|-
TGCGCCAGCAGCTTGGAAACCCCGACCTACCCTAACTATGGCTACACCTTC
CASSLETPTYPNYGYTF